This T cell receptor beta chain is from a study of CD8+CD57+ T cells in acquired aplastic anemia. Overall study findings and caveats: Statistical testing detected no significant gap in CD8+ Simpson's diversity between patients and controls. The study identified 25 to 30 CD8+ CDR3 sequences shared by patients and controls.

V dropped 6 bases and J dropped 7; count of bases not matched to a gene: 11. Germline CDR1 SNHLY, CDR2 FYNNEI. The CDR3 covers 15 residues. Concerning this clonotype itself: The antigen is unknown.

TCR beta VDJ and CDR3 profiles were obtained from a genomic DNA template. Each CDR3 protein is one row after TCRdb ran MiXCR on the reads. The table shows more than 100,000 distinct CDR3 sequences, with roughly 40% occurring only once. The chain has TRBV2 and TRBJ2-1, with TRBD2 matching 8 bases. The receptor was derived from a human donor in good health, serving as a control. The sample consisted of sorted CD4+, CD8+, or CD8+CD57+ T cells (not recorded which) from PBMCs. The CDR3 region has the DNA TGTGCCAGCAGCCCCTCGGGGGGGGGGCTGAATGAGCAGTTCTTC. Protein: CASSPSGGGLNEQFF.